These T cell receptor beta chains were read from a single sample in a study of Ad26.COV2.S vaccination and SARS-CoV-2 variants. Generated by immunoSEQ multiplex PCR, the TCRdb table keeps only in-frame clones and is missing some. The table includes some 410,000 clones, approximately 90% detected once. Material: peripheral blood, obtained in a trial of Ad26.COV2.S vaccine versus placebo. All receptors derive from a person aged 18-65 years who received the Ad26.COV2.S COVID-19 vaccine or a placebo. CDR3s include the opening cysteine and the closing phenylalanine or tryptophan. The D gene is left open where the match is weak. Clone size is stated in some rows and not others, as once, few, many or a class when expanded.

d_gene | j_gene | v_gene | abundance | CDR3nt | CDR3aa
- | TRBJ2-1 | TRBV5-6 | - | TGTGCCAGCAGCTTGGTGGCTAATGAGCAGTTCTTC | CASSLVANEQFF
- | TRBJ1-6 | TRBV14 | - | TGTGCCAGCAGCCAAGATCGGGGACCGAGAAATTCACCCCTCCACTTT | CASSQDRGPRNSPLHF
TRBD2 | TRBJ2-1 | TRBV5-1 | - | TGCGCCAGCAGCCCGGGGGGCTACAATGAGCAGTTCTTC | CASSPGGYNEQFF
TRBD1 | TRBJ1-2 | TRBV9 | - | TGTGCCAGCAGTGAAGGGACAGGGGGTGTCTACACCTTC | CASSEGTGGVYTF
TRBD1 | TRBJ1-1 | TRBV6-4 | - | TGTGCCAGCAGTGACCTCCGGGACAGGGTCGATATTTGGAGGACTGGGAACACTGAAGCTTTCTTT | CASSDLRDRVDIWRTGNTEAFF
TRBD2 | TRBJ2-1 | TRBV18 | - | TGTGCCAGCTCACCCGGAGCGGGGGGGCAAAAAAAGCAGTTCTTC | CASSPGAGGQKKQFF
TRBD1 | TRBJ1-5 | TRBV19 | - | TGTGCCAGTAGTATGACAGGGGATCCCCGGCCCCAGCATTTT | CASSMTGDPRPQHF
TRBD2 | TRBJ2-7 | TRBV27 | - | TGTGCCAGCAGTTTTTCGGCGGGGGGGGAGGAGCAGTACTTC | CASSFSAGGEEQYF
TRBD1 | TRBJ1-4 | TRBV11-2 | - | TGTGCCAGCAGCCTCACAGGGGTTATCGACGAAAAACTGTTTTTT | CASSLTGVIDEKLFF
TRBD2 | TRBJ2-7 | TRBV28 | - | TGTGCCAGCAGTTATGGGGCCCTCTGGGACAGGGGACTAGCGGGGGATCGCTACGAGCAGTACTTC | CASSYGALWDRGLAGDRYEQYF
TRBD2 | TRBJ2-1 | TRBV19 | - | TGTGCCACTAGGACTAGCGGGGGCTACAATGAGCAGTTCTTC | CATRTSGGYNEQFF
- | TRBJ2-4 | TRBV3-1/TRBV3-2 | - | TGTGCCAGCAGCCAAGCTTCCTATGGCAAAAACATTCAGTACTTC | CASSQASYGKNIQYF
- | TRBJ2-7 | TRBV7-9 | - | TGTGCCAGCAGCTTAATGTCGATTGGGGCCTCCTACGAGCAGTACTTC | CASSLMSIGASYEQYF
- | TRBJ1-3 | TRBV5-1 | - | TGCGCCAGCAGCTATGAACCAACAGGGTCTGGAAACACCATATATTTT | CASSYEPTGSGNTIYF
- | TRBJ2-3 | TRBV7-9 | - | TGTGCCAGCAGCTTAGCCGTCTTCACAGATACGCAGTATTTT | CASSLAVFTDTQYF
- | TRBJ1-5 | TRBV6-5 | - | TGTGCCAGCAGCCCGGACAGATCCAATCAGCCCCAGCATTTT | CASSPDRSNQPQHF
- | TRBJ1-1 | TRBV27 | - | TGTGCCAGCAGTTTATCGAGTGGATATGAAGCTTTCTTT | CASSLSSGYEAFF
- | TRBJ2-3 | TRBV28 | - | TGTGCCAGCAGTTGGACAGTAACAGATACGCAGTATTTT | CASSWTVTDTQYF
TRBD2 | TRBJ2-3 | TRBV4-3 | - | TGCGCCAGCAGCCAAAGGACTAGCGGGGACGCAGATACGCAGTATTTT | CASSQRTSGDADTQYF
- | TRBJ1-1 | TRBV7-9 | - | TGTGCCAGCAGCTTTGTGACTTCCTCCACTGAAGCTTTCTTT | CASSFVTSSTEAFF
- | TRBJ2-3 | TRBV4-1 | - | TGCGCCAGCAGCCTCCTCTTAGCGTTAACAGATACGCAGTATTTT | CASSLLLALTDTQYF
- | TRBJ2-1 | TRBV27 | - | TGTGCCAGCAGTTCATTCAGGGGAGGAGACAATGAGCAGTTCTTC | CASSSFRGGDNEQFF
TRBD1 | TRBJ2-5 | TRBV19 | once | TGTGCCAGTAACTCAGGACAGGGCGGAGAGACCCAGTACTTC | CASNSGQGGETQYF
- | TRBJ2-1 | TRBV6-2/TRBV6-3 | - | TGTGCCAGCAGTTCGATTTACAATGAGCAGTTCTTC | CASSSIYNEQFF
- | TRBJ2-2 | TRBV29-1 | - | TGCAGCGCCCAAGGGGGTTCCCACACCGGGGAGCTGTTTTTT | CSAQGGSHTGELFF
- | TRBJ1-5 | TRBV7-2 | - | TGTGCCAGCAGCTTAGACAGGGACCAGCCCCAGCATTTT | CASSLDRDQPQHF